The 5 T cell receptor beta chains reported below all come from one sample, sequenced in a study of cytomegalovirus exposure and HLA in healthy donors. Repertoires were generated with immunoSEQ multiplex PCR, while TCRdb's copy carries only in-frame clones and drops some. The sample lists approximately 240,000 clones, about nine tenths occurring once. Sequencing was carried out using PBMCs. These receptors all come from a woman younger than 35 in good health and CMV-seronegative.

The chain couples TRBV6-6 to TRBJ1-1; unclear D gene. The germline V and J ends were trimmed by 6 bases and 4 bases, with 9 bases remaining between them. The CDR3 totals 12 residues. Germline V gene lookup returns CDR1 MNHNY and CDR2 SVGAGI (reference sequence). CDR3 sequence (DNA): TGTGCCAGCAGCCTAGAACTCACTGAAGCTTTCTTT. Translating it yields CASSLELTEAFF.

This clone occurred once. The V gene is TRBV30, the J gene TRBJ2-1; TRBD2 is a possible D gene (5 bases). The CDR3 has 15 residues. Trimming cost V 0 bases and J 8 bases, with 17 bases left between them. CDR1 is GTSNPN, CDR2 SVGIG, per germline (reference sequence). The CDR3 protein is CAWSVDLSVGDEQFF. In DNA form, the CDR3 reads TGTGCCTGGAGTGTCGATCTTAGCGTGGGAGATGAGCAGTTCTTC.

The rearrangement joins TRBV9 to TRBJ1-2; D is possibly TRBD1 (6 bases). The V end was cut by 5 bases, the J end by 6 bases, with 8 bases between. CDR1 and CDR2 from the germline V gene are SGDLS and YYNGEE. The CDR3 is made up of 11 amino acids. The chain's CDR3 is CASRWTDGYTF. CDR3 bases: TGTGCCAGCAGGTGGACAGATGGCTACACCTTC.

V and J are TRBV5-4 and TRBJ1-2, with D tentatively TRBD1 (5 bases). This CDR3 is 13 amino acids long. V lost 4 bases, J lost 4 bases, and 11 bases lay in between. The germline gives CDR1 SGHNT, CDR2 YYREEE (reference sequence). CDR3 in amino acids: CASSRRVGYGYTF. The CDR3 DNA sequence: TGTGCCAGCAGCCGCAGGGTTGGCTATGGCTACACCTTC.

This clone was found once. J is TRBJ2-5 and V is TRBV11-3; tentatively, D is TRBD2 (6 bases). The V end lost 5 bases, the J end lost 3 bases, and 13 bases lay between the germline ends. The CDR3 contains 14 residues. In germline, CDR1 is SGHNT, CDR2 YENEEA. In DNA form, the CDR3 reads TGTGCCAGCAGCCCACCGGGGAGGAAAGAGACCCAGTACTTC. Translation gives CASSPPGRKETQYF.